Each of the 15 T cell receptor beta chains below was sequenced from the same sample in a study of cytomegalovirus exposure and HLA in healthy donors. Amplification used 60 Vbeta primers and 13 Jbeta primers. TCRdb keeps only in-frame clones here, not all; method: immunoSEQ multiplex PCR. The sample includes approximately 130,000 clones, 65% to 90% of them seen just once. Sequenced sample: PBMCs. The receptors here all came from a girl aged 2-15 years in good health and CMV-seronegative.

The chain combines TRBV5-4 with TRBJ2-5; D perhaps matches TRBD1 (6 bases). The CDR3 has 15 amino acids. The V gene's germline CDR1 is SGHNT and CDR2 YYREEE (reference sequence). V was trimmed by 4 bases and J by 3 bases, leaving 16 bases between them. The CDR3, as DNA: TGTGCCAGCAGCACAAAAAAGGACAGAGAAGAGACCCAGTACTTC. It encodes CASSTKKDREETQYF.

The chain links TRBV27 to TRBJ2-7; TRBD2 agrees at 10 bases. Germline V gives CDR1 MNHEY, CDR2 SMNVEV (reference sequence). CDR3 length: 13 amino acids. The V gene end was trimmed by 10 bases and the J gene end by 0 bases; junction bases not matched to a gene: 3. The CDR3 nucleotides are TGTGCCACCTCTAGCGGGAGCTCCTACGAGCAGTACTTC. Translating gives CATSSGSSYEQYF.

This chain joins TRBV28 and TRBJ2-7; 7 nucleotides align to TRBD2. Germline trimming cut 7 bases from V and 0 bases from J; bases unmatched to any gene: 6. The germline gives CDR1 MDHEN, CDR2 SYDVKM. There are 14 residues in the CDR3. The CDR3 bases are TGTGCCAGCACCCTTGGCGGGAGCTCCTACGAGCAGTACTTC. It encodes CASTLGGSSYEQYF.

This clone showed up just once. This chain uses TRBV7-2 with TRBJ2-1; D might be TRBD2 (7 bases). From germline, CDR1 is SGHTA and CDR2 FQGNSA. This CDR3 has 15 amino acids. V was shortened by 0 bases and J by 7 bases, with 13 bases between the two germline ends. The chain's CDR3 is CASSLAKGGSNEQFF. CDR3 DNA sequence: TGTGCCAGCAGCTTAGCTAAGGGGGGGAGTAATGAGCAGTTCTTC.

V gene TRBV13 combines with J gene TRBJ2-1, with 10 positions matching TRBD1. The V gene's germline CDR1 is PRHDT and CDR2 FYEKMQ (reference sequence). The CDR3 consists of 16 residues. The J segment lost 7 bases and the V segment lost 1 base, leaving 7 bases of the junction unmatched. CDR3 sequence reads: CASSLAGQGVGNEQFF. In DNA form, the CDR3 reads TGTGCCAGCAGCTTAGCCGGACAGGGGGTAGGGAATGAGCAGTTCTTC.

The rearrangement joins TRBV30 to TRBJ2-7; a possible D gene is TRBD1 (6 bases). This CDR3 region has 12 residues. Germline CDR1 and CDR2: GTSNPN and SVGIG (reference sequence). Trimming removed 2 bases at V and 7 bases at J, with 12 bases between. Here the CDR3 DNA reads TGTGCCTGGAGTACGGGACAACCTGAGCAGTACTTC. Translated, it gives CAWSTGQPEQYF.

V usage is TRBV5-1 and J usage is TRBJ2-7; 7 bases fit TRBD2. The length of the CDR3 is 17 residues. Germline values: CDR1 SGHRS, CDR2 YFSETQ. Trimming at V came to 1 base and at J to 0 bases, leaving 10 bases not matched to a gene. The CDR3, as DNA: TGCGCCAGCAGCTTGTTACCTAGCGGAACGAGCTCCTACGAGCAGTACTTC. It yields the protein CASSLLPSGTSSYEQYF. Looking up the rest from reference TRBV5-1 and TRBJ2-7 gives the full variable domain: KAGVTQTPRYLIKTRGQQVTLSCSPISGHRSVSWYQQTPGQGLQFLFEYFSETQRNKGNFPGRFSGRQFSNSRSEMNVSTLELGDSALYLCASSLLPSGTSSYEQYFGPGTRLTVT.

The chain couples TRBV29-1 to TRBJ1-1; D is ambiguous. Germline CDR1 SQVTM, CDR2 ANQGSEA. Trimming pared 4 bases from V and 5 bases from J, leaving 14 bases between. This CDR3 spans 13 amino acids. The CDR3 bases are TGCAGCGTTGCCCGGCAGATGAGGACTGAAGCTTTCTTT. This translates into CSVARQMRTEAFF.

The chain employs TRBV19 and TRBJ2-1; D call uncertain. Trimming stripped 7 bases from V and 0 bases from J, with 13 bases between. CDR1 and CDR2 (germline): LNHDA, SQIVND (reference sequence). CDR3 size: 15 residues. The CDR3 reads CASTASGSSYNEQFF. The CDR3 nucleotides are TGTGCCAGTACCGCTAGTGGTAGCTCCTACAATGAGCAGTTCTTC. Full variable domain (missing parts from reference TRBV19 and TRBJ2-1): DGGITQSPKYLFRKEGQNVTLSCEQNLNHDAMYWYRQDPGQGLRLIYYSQIVNDFQKGDIAEGYSVSREKKESFPLTVTSAQKNPTAFYLCASTASGSSYNEQFFGPGTRLTVL.

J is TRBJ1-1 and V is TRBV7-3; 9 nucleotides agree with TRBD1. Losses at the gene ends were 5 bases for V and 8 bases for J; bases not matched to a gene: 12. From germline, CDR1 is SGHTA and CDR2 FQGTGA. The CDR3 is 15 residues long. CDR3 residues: CASSVITGQGCEAFF. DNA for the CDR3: TGTGCCAGCAGCGTAATTACGGGACAGGGTTGCGAAGCTTTCTTT.

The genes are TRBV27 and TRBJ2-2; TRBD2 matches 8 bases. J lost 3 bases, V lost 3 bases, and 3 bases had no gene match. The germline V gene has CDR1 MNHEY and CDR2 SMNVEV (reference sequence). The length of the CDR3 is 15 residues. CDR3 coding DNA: TGTGCCAGCAGTTTTAGCGGGGTTGACACCGGGGAGCTGTTTTTT. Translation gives CASSFSGVDTGELFF.

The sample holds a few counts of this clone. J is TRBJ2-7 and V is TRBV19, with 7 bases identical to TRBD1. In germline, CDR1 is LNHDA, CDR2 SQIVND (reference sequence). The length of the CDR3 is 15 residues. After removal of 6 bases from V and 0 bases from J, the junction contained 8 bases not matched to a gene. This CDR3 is CASSSGRQGSYEQYF. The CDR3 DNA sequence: TGTGCCAGTAGCTCGGGTCGACAGGGCTCCTACGAGCAGTACTTC. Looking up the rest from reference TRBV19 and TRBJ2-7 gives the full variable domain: DGGITQSPKYLFRKEGQNVTLSCEQNLNHDAMYWYRQDPGQGLRLIYYSQIVNDFQKGDIAEGYSVSREKKESFPLTVTSAQKNPTAFYLCASSSGRQGSYEQYFGPGTRLTVT.

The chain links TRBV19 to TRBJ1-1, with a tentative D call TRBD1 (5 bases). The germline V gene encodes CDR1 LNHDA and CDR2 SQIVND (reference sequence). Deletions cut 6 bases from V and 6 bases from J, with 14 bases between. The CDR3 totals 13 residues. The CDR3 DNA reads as TGTGCCAGTAGACCTCCAGGGTATCCTGAAGCTTTCTTT. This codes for CASRPPGYPEAFF.

The CDR3 spells CASSQTGGTGLYEQYF. As DNA, the CDR3 is TGTGCCAGCAGCCAGACAGGGGGCACGGGCCTCTACGAGCAGTACTTC. The rearrangement joins TRBV4-2 to TRBJ2-7; 10 bases are a match to TRBD1. Germline V CDR1 and CDR2: LGHNA, YNFKEQ. V gave up 3 bases and J gave up 3 bases; unmatched junction bases: 8. This CDR3 has 16 residues.

The CDR3 sequence is CASSRGTGNGELFF. The CDR3 DNA reads TGTGCCAGCAGCCGAGGGACAGGGAACGGGGAGCTGTTTTTT. The chain uses TRBV11-3 and TRBJ2-2, with TRBD1 matching 9 bases. With V trimmed by 5 bases and J by 7 bases, 5 bases remained unmatched. Germline CDR1 and CDR2: SGHNT and YENEEA. CDR3 length: 14 residues. Combining the CDR3 with reference TRBV11-3 and TRBJ2-2 gives the whole variable domain EAGVVQSPRYKIIEKKQPVAFWCNPISGHNTLYWYLQNLGQGPELLIRYENEEAVDDSQLPKDRFSAERLKGVDSTLKIQPAELGDSAVYLCASSRGTGNGELFFGEGSRLTVL.